This TCR beta chain was observed in a study of cytomegalovirus exposure and HLA in healthy donors. Study-wide context: The 120 validation repertoires, a later analysis reported, used the same platform as the 600 to 850 repertoires from the first cohort.

Germline loops: CDR1 SEHNR, CDR2 FQNEAQ (reference sequence). V shed 5 bases, J shed 5 bases, and the junction held 12 bases outside the gene matches. The CDR3 length is 16 residues. This clone appeared once. What it recognizes is unknown. Sequenced by immunoSEQ multiplex PCR; TCRdb stores in-frame clones only, minus some. Of 150,000 to 180,000 clones listed, 75% to 90% are singletons. General study findings and limits: Cytomegalovirus-associated TCR beta chains were listed, numbering some 150. Reportedly, diagnosis of cytomegalovirus status by the classifier showed high specificity and sensitivity.

Sequencing was carried out using PBMCs. The clonotype comes from a young man in good health and CMV-seropositive. J is TRBJ2-3 and V is TRBV7-9, with TRBD2 matching 8 bases. DNA for the CDR3: TGTGCCAGCAGCCCCTTCAGCGGGAGTACCAGAGATACGCAGTATTTT. Its protein product is CASSPFSGSTRDTQYF.